The 30 T cell receptor beta chains in this list originate from one sample, sequenced in a study of blood T cell repertoires in COVID-19. The data were produced by immunoSEQ multiplex PCR, yet TCRdb's version contains in-frame clones alone and is incomplete. The sample lists 130,000 or so clones, more than 60% occurring once. The sample comprised peripheral blood. These receptors all stem from a woman aged 70-85 years with acute or convalescent COVID-19.

J is TRBJ1-4 and V is TRBV14, with D unclear. Trimming left V 4 bases short and J 7 bases short, with 10 bases between. CDR1 is SGHDN and CDR2 is FVKESK in the germline V gene. There are 13 residues in the CDR3. CDR3 nucleotides: TGTGCCAGCAGCCGGTGGACTGGTGAAAAACTGTTTTTT. The encoded protein is CASSRWTGEKLFF. The full variable domain, its missing parts supplied by reference TRBV14 and TRBJ1-4, is EAGVTQFPSHSVIEKGQTVTLRCDPISGHDNLYWYRRVMGKEIKFLLHFVKESKQDESGMPNNRFLAERTGGTYSTLKVQPAELEDSGVYFCASSRWTGEKLFFGSGTQLSVL.

The rearrangement links TRBV11-2 to TRBJ1-5; no definite D call. V was cut by 0 bases and J by 9 bases, with 6 bases left in between. Germline V gene sequence: CDR1 SGHAT, CDR2 FQNNGV. The CDR3 contains 12 residues. The CDR3 spells CASSLESGPQHF. As DNA, the CDR3 is TGTGCCAGCAGCTTAGAAAGCGGGCCCCAGCATTTT.

This chain uses TRBV18 with TRBJ1-2, with 7 bases matching TRBD1. There are 15 residues in the CDR3. Germline CDR1 and CDR2: KGHSH and LQKENI. The V segment lost 4 bases and the J segment 6 bases; nucleotides outside the gene matches: 11. CDR3 DNA: TGTGCCAGCTCACTAGACTGGACAGGAGAAAATGGCTACACCTTC. Residues: CASSLDWTGENGYTF.

The V and J genes are TRBV7-6 and TRBJ2-1; 10 nucleotides match TRBD2. Germline V CDR1 and CDR2: SGHVS, FNYEAQ. With 1 base clipped from V and 5 bases from J, the junction kept 14 bases outside the gene matches. This CDR3 has 19 residues. The CDR3 DNA sequence: TGTGCCAGCAGCTTAGGAACCAGTACCGTTCTAGCGGGAGACAATGAGCAGTTCTTC. Translated: CASSLGTSTVLAGDNEQFF.

The CDR3 DNA sequence: TGTGCCAGCAGTCCCACCTACGAGCAGTACTTC. Translating gives CASSPTYEQYF. This rearrangement joins TRBV2 to TRBJ2-7; D not certain. There are 11 residues in the CDR3. Trimming pared 5 bases from V and 2 bases from J, leaving 4 bases between. Germline V gene sequence: CDR1 SNHLY, CDR2 FYNNEI.

This chain uses TRBV11-2 with TRBJ1-3; no reliable D call. The V end was cut by 3 bases, the J end by 2 bases, with 11 bases between. The CDR3 runs to 15 residues. Germline V gene sequence: CDR1 SGHAT, CDR2 FQNNGV. DNA of the CDR3: TGTGCCAGCAGCTTCTACGGGGAGGCTGGAAACACCATATATTTT. Translated, it gives CASSFYGEAGNTIYF.

The sample holds a few counts of this clone. V and J are TRBV10-3 and TRBJ2-2, with 11 positions matching TRBD2. J gave up 2 bases and V 6 bases, and 8 bases lay outside the gene matches. CDR3 length: 17 residues. The germline CDR1 and CDR2 sequences are ENHRY and SYGVKD. Written as DNA, the CDR3 is TGTGCCATCAGCGCTACTAGCGGGGGTCTTAACACCGGGGAGCTGTTTTTT. Encoded protein: CAISATSGGLNTGELFF.

The chain links TRBV9 to TRBJ2-1, with 8 bases aligning to TRBD2. J gave up 7 bases and V 3 bases, and 9 bases lay outside the gene matches. Germline V lookup: CDR1 SGDLS, CDR2 YYNGEE. The CDR3 runs to 15 residues. The CDR3 is CASSGGPGLENEQFF. The DNA for the CDR3 is TGTGCCAGCAGCGGGGGCCCGGGACTAGAGAATGAGCAGTTCTTC. Variable domain in full (rest from reference TRBV9 and TRBJ2-1): DSGVTQTPKHLITATGQRVTLRCSPRSGDLSVYWYQQSLDQGLQFLIQYYNGEERAKGNILERFSAQQFPDLHSELNLSSLELGDSALYFCASSGGPGLENEQFFGPGTRLTVL.

The rearrangement links TRBV21-1 to TRBJ1-2; the D call in the table, TRBD1, was not verified against the DNA. TRBV21-1 is labeled a pseudogene. The CDR3 has 15 residues. Here the CDR3 DNA reads TGTGCCAGCAGCAAAGGGAGAGGACAGGGGTGTGGCTACACCTTC. Its translation is CASSKGRGQGCGYTF.

DNA for the CDR3: TGTGCCAGCAGTGCAGTTCAGGGACTAGGGAACACCGGGGAGCTGTTTTTT. Its translation is CASSAVQGLGNTGELFF. The rearrangement uses TRBV9 and TRBJ2-2; 8 nucleotides line up with TRBD2. The CDR3 runs to 17 residues. CDR1 is SGDLS, CDR2 YYNGEE, per germline. V was clipped by 5 bases and J by 1 base; unmatched bases: 10.

The J gene is TRBJ2-7, the V gene TRBV7-2; 10 bases are a match to TRBD1. Trimming removed 5 bases from V and 0 bases from J; junction bases left unmatched: 7. The CDR3 is 16 amino acids. Germline CDR1 and CDR2: SGHTA and FQGNSA. CDR3 protein: CASSQADRGASYEQYF. CDR3 DNA: TGTGCCAGCAGCCAAGCGGACAGGGGGGCCTCCTACGAGCAGTACTTC.

V usage is TRBV7-9 and J usage is TRBJ1-6; D uncertain. V lost 7 bases and J lost 11, with 21 bases in between. The germline CDR1 and CDR2 sequences are SEHNR and FQNEAQ (reference sequence). This CDR3 is built from 15 residues. This CDR3 reads CASTLSRGSGAPLHF. The CDR3 coding sequence is TGTGCCAGCACCCTGAGTCGGGGAAGCGGGGCACCCCTCCACTTT.

This chain uses TRBV2 with TRBJ2-5; 10 nucleotides line up with TRBD1. The J segment lost 5 bases and the V segment lost 5 bases, leaving 8 bases of the junction unmatched. Germline V gene sequence: CDR1 SNHLY, CDR2 FYNNEI. The CDR3 length is 15 residues. CDR3 residues: CASSSSGTGVETQYF. Here the CDR3 DNA reads TGTGCCAGCAGTAGTTCCGGGACAGGGGTTGAGACCCAGTACTTC. Filled out from reference TRBV2 and TRBJ2-5, the complete variable domain reads EPEVTQTPSHQVTQMGQEVILRCVPISNHLYFYWYRQILGQKVEFLVSFYNNEISEKSEIFDDQFSVERPDGSNFTLKIRSTKLEDSAMYFCASSSSGTGVETQYFGPGTRLLVL.

This clone is a singleton in its sample. The rearrangement links TRBV5-8 to TRBJ1-2; the match to TRBD1 covers 7 bases. V trimming: 4 bases; J trimming: 5 bases; junction bases outside the gene matches: 11. Germline values: CDR1 SGHTS, CDR2 YDEGEE. The CDR3 extends over 15 amino acids. CDR3 amino acids: CASSRERGGGYGYTF. The CDR3 nucleotides read TGTGCCAGCAGCCGGGAGAGAGGGGGCGGGTATGGCTACACCTTC.

The V call is TRBV5-1, the J call TRBJ2-3; 13 bases line up with TRBD2. Germline V gives CDR1 SGHRS, CDR2 YFSETQ. This CDR3 comprises 18 residues. V dropped 4 bases and J dropped 1; count of bases not matched to a gene: 9. The CDR3 DNA sequence: TGCGCCAGCAGCCACGGGACTAGCGGGAAGCTAGGCACAGATACGCAGTATTTT. As protein: CASSHGTSGKLGTDTQYF.

This clone came up many times. The chain joins TRBV29-1 to TRBJ2-3; 8 positions match TRBD1. Germline values: CDR1 SQVTM, CDR2 ANQGSEA. CDR3 length: 10 residues. Trimming removed 8 bases from V and 11 bases from J; junction bases left unmatched: 6. CDR3 sequence reads: CSYRTGRQYF. The CDR3 DNA sequence: TGCAGCTACCGGACAGGGCGGCAGTATTTT.

The genes are TRBV5-4 and TRBJ1-2; 9 positions agree with TRBD1. Per the germline V gene, CDR1 is SGHNT and CDR2 is YYREEE (reference sequence). The CDR3 has 15 residues. V lost 4 bases, J lost 4 bases, and 8 bases stayed unmatched. The CDR3 region has the DNA TGTGCCAGCAGCCGACCGGGACAGGGACTCTATGGCTACACCTTC. Its protein product is CASSRPGQGLYGYTF.

The rearrangement joins TRBV5-6 to TRBJ2-2; the match to TRBD2 covers 7 bases. Germline CDR1 SGHDT, CDR2 YYEEEE. This CDR3 region has 16 residues. V gave up 4 bases and J gave up 5 bases; unmatched junction bases: 11. The CDR3 loop is CASSPWYGGKTGELFF. CDR3 bases: TGTGCCAGCAGCCCATGGTACGGGGGGAAGACCGGGGAGCTGTTTTTT.

V and J are TRBV9 and TRBJ1-2; 9 bases are a match to TRBD1. J lost 4 bases, V lost 6 bases, and 10 bases had no gene match. Germline CDR1 reads SGDLS; CDR2 reads YYNGEE. The CDR3 is made up of 15 amino acids. The CDR3: CASTPPGQGGYGYTF. The DNA for the CDR3 is TGTGCCAGCACCCCCCCGGGACAGGGTGGCTATGGCTACACCTTC.

The chain has TRBV19 and TRBJ1-4; unclear D gene. This CDR3 region has 13 residues. Trimming stripped 5 bases from V and 8 bases from J, with 12 bases between. Per the germline V gene, CDR1 is LNHDA and CDR2 is SQIVND (reference sequence). CDR3 in amino acids: CASSGLLEEKLFF. The CDR3 coding sequence is TGTGCCAGTAGTGGTCTACTCGAAGAAAAACTGTTTTTT.

The V and J genes are TRBV5-4 and TRBJ2-3, with 8 bases aligning to TRBD2. After removal of 4 bases from V and 4 bases from J, the junction contained 14 bases not matched to a gene. The CDR3 covers 17 residues. The V gene's germline CDR1 is SGHNT and CDR2 YYREEE (reference sequence). The CDR3 DNA is TGTGCCAGCAGCCTTCCCAAAGCGGGAGCAGGGGCAGATACGCAGTATTTT. Encoded protein: CASSLPKAGAGADTQYF.

Ten or more counts support this clone. V is TRBV19 and J is TRBJ1-2, with a possible D match to TRBD1 (5 bases). The germline V and J ends were trimmed by 5 bases and 8 bases, with 9 bases remaining between them. The length of the CDR3 is 11 residues. Looked up from germline, CDR1 is LNHDA and CDR2 is SQIVND (reference sequence). The CDR3 DNA sequence: TGTGCCAGTAGTGGGGGGAGAGGCTACACCTTC. This translates into CASSGGRGYTF.

This clone was picked up a small number of times. The rearrangement uses TRBV19 and TRBJ1-2, with TRBD1 identical over 12 bases. V was clipped by 1 base and J by 6 bases; unmatched bases: 6. This CDR3 has 16 residues. The germline V gene encodes CDR1 LNHDA and CDR2 SQIVND (reference sequence). The CDR3 sequence: CASSIGGTGGRDGYTF. In DNA form, the CDR3 reads TGTGCCAGTAGTATAGGCGGGACAGGGGGCCGTGATGGCTACACCTTC.

The V gene is TRBV19, the J gene TRBJ2-7; TRBD2 matches 11 bases. The CDR3 totals 15 residues. With V trimmed by 4 bases and J by 7 bases, 9 bases remained unmatched. In germline, CDR1 is LNHDA, CDR2 SQIVND (reference sequence). CDR3 sequence: CASSTIAGGPGEQYF. CDR3 in DNA: TGTGCCAGTAGTACCATAGCGGGAGGGCCCGGGGAGCAGTACTTC.

This chain connects TRBV2 to TRBJ1-1, with a possible D match to TRBD1 (6 bases). This CDR3 region has 14 residues. Germline CDR1 and CDR2: SNHLY and FYNNEI. Trimming pared 4 bases from V and 4 bases from J, leaving 13 bases between. CDR3 region: CASSVQGPGTEAFF. The CDR3 DNA sequence: TGTGCCAGCAGTGTCCAGGGGCCAGGCACTGAAGCTTTCTTT.

This clone was counted between two and nine times. The V gene is TRBV4-1, the J gene TRBJ2-1; tentatively, D is TRBD2 (5 bases). The germline CDR1 and CDR2 sequences are MGHRA and YSYEKL. This CDR3 is 13 amino acids long. The ends were cut back, 8 bases at V and 10 bases at J, with 18 bases in the middle. The DNA for the CDR3 is TGCGCCAGCGGAGAGGGAGCTTTAAGGGAGCAGTTCTTC. It specifies CASGEGALREQFF.

This chain joins TRBV18 and TRBJ1-1; D remains ambiguous. Trimming cost V 6 bases and J 3 bases, with 11 bases left between them. The CDR3 spans 13 residues. Germline V gene sequence: CDR1 KGHSH, CDR2 LQKENI. CDR3: CASSSKSDTEAFF. CDR3 DNA: TGTGCCAGCTCCTCTAAATCGGACACTGAAGCTTTCTTT.

V gene TRBV7-2 combines with J gene TRBJ2-1, with 13 bases fitting TRBD2. The length of the CDR3 is 15 residues. Trimming removed 4 bases from V and 7 bases from J; junction bases left unmatched: 4. Germline CDR1 is SGHTA and CDR2 is FQGNSA. The CDR3 DNA sequence: TGTGCCAGCAGCTGGACTAGCGGGAGCGGAAATGAGCAGTTCTTC. Its translation: CASSWTSGSGNEQFF.

The chain carries TRBV5-4 and TRBJ1-2; D not resolved. CDR3 size: 16 residues. Germline V gene lookup returns CDR1 SGHNT and CDR2 YYREEE (reference sequence). The V end was cut by 3 bases, the J end by 2 bases, with 17 bases between. The CDR3 nucleotides read TGTGCCAGCAGCTCCGATACCCCCGGGAACAACTATGGCTACACCTTC. Its translation is CASSSDTPGNNYGYTF.

CDR3 coding DNA: TGTGCCAGCAGCCAAGTCGGGGCAGATACGCAGTATTTT. Protein sequence: CASSQVGADTQYF. The rearrangement links TRBV4-2 to TRBJ2-3, with D maybe TRBD2 (5 bases). The germline gives CDR1 LGHNA, CDR2 YNFKEQ. The V end was cut by 1 base, the J end by 4 bases, with 6 bases between. CDR3 size: 13 residues.